This entry concerns a single TCR beta chain. PCR used 60 Vbeta primers and 13 Jbeta primers. Data came from immunoSEQ multiplex PCR; TCRdb stores just in-frame clones and leaves some out. The sample consists of roughly 150,000 clones, approximately 9% of them appearing once. Healthy bone marrow donors formed the donor group. The sample is drawn from a study of cytomegalovirus exposure and HLA in healthy donors. Germline V gene data show CDR1 as SGHTA and CDR2 as FQGTGA. This CDR3 is 13 amino acids long. Trimming pared 3 bases from V and 0 bases from J, leaving 5 bases between. The genes are TRBV7-3 and TRBJ1-1; D not certain. The TCR sequence derives from a male donor in good health and CMV-seronegative. Sequencing was done on a sample of PBMCs. In nucleotides, the CDR3 is TGTGCCAGCAGCTTTGGCCTGAACACTGAAGCTTTCTTT. Translation: CASSFGLNTEAFF.